The TCR beta chain described here comes from a study of blood T cell repertoires in COVID-19. This clone was counted once. Per the original methods: Using reference gene primer amplification, nucleated cell counts were estimated. Generated by immunoSEQ multiplex PCR, the TCRdb table keeps only in-frame clones and is missing some. The V and J calls and clone size come from that table; D and trimming were worked out from the DNA. Here the sample spans tens of thousands of clones, under 90% being singletons. The V gene end was trimmed by 2 bases and the J gene end by 0 bases; junction bases not matched to a gene: 8. This CDR3 has 18 amino acids. CDR1 SGDLS and CDR2 YYNGEE come from the germline V gene.

Input material: peripheral blood. This sequence originates from a man aged 50-59 years with active COVID-19. The chain uses TRBV9 and TRBJ1-6; 7 bases are a match to TRBD1. The CDR3 reads CASSVRGQVSSYNSPLHF. The CDR3 coding sequence is TGTGCCAGCAGCGTCCGCGGACAGGTAAGCTCCTATAATTCACCCCTCCACTTT. Filled out from reference TRBV9 and TRBJ1-6, the complete variable domain reads DSGVTQTPKHLITATGQRVTLRCSPRSGDLSVYWYQQSLDQGLQFLIQYYNGEERAKGNILERFSAQQFPDLHSELNLSSLELGDSALYFCASSVRGQVSSYNSPLHFGNGTRLTVT.